This T cell receptor beta chain originates from a study of blood T cell repertoires in COVID-19. Across the study: COVID-19 samples, acute and convalescent, were from the United States, Italy and Spain. T cells, B-cell-depleted T cells, or PBMCs supplied cDNA or gDNA.

In the original workflow: It was from reference gene primer amplification that nucleated cell counts were estimated. TCRdb keeps only in-frame clones here, not all; method: immunoSEQ multiplex PCR. Clone size and the V and J calls come from that table; the DNA yielded D and trimming. The table records about 87,000 clones, 70% to 90% of them present only once. Germline assignment: CDR1 MNHNS and CDR2 SASEGT. The CDR3 has 14 amino acids. The ends were cut back, 5 bases at V and 0 bases at J, with 10 bases in the middle. The chain employs TRBV6-1 and TRBJ1-1, with unresolved D. The sample comprised peripheral blood. This receptor was obtained from a human donor with acute or convalescent COVID-19. The donor label of this sample is uncertain. The DNA for the CDR3 is TGTGCCAGCAGTTCGGGTAGGTTGAACACTGAAGCTTTCTTT. It specifies CASSSGRLNTEAFF.